Shown below are 15 T cell receptor beta chains from a single sample sequenced in a study of blood T cell repertoires in COVID-19. Only in-frame clones appear in the TCRdb table, and some are missing; sequencing was by immunoSEQ multiplex PCR. The table lists fewer than 250,000 clones, about nine tenths of them singletons, with just over 2.5% in the top ten. Sequencing input: PBMCs or T cells enriched from blood (not recorded which). The receptors were sampled from a woman aged 25 to 39 with acute COVID-19.

This chain links TRBV6-5 with TRBJ2-2, with 11 bases identical to TRBD2. The V segment lost 4 bases and the J segment 3 bases; nucleotides outside the gene matches: 4. This CDR3 spans 16 amino acids. The V gene's germline CDR1 is MNHEY and CDR2 SVGAGI. DNA of the CDR3: TGTGCCAGCAGTTTAGCGGGGGGGCCCGACACCGGGGAGCTGTTTTTT. It specifies CASSLAGGPDTGELFF.

This CDR3 reads CAISQQGPDTEAFF. In DNA form, the CDR3 reads TGTGCCATCAGTCAACAGGGGCCCGACACTGAAGCTTTCTTT. The chain uses TRBV10-3 and TRBJ1-1; 7 nucleotides align to TRBD1. The CDR3 loop spans 14 amino acids. Germline-derived CDR1 and CDR2 are ENHRY and SYGVKD. Trimming at V came to 5 bases and at J to 3 bases, leaving 6 bases not matched to a gene.

J is TRBJ1-5 and V is TRBV7-9; D might be TRBD1 (6 bases). CDR3 length: 15 residues. Germline values: CDR1 SEHNR, CDR2 FQNEAQ (reference sequence). Trimming left V 0 bases short and J 4 bases short, with 10 bases between. For the CDR3, the DNA is TGTGCCAGCAGCTTAGCAGGGGGGGCTAATCAGCCCCAGCATTTT. As protein: CASSLAGGANQPQHF. The whole variable domain, filled in from reference TRBV7-9 and TRBJ1-5, reads DTGVSQNPRHKITKRGQNVTFRCDPISEHNRLYWYRQTLGQGPEFLTYFQNEAQLEKSRLLSDRFSAERPKGSFSTLEIQRTEQGDSAMYLCASSLAGGANQPQHFGDGTRLSIL.

The rearrangement joins TRBV6-1 to TRBJ1-3; TRBD1 is a possible D gene (6 bases). V was shortened by 7 bases and J by 5 bases, with 18 bases between the two germline ends. CDR1 and CDR2 from the germline V gene are MNHNS and SASEGT. This CDR3 comprises 15 residues. The CDR3 DNA sequence: TGTGCCAGCACCCCACACAGGGCCCGAAGAAACACCATATATTTT. It codes for CASTPHRARRNTIYF.

V usage is TRBV6-2 or TRBV6-3 and J usage is TRBJ1-1, with TRBD1 matching 8 bases. The CDR3 consists of 13 residues. Looked up from germline, CDR1 is MNHEY and CDR2 is SVGEGT. V gave up 5 bases and J gave up 10 bases; unmatched junction bases: 9. The CDR3 reads CASSLRGQVRAFF. The CDR3 coding sequence is TGTGCCAGCAGTCTCCGGGGACAGGTACGAGCTTTCTTT.

This sequence joins TRBV4-3 and TRBJ2-7; D call uncertain. V dropped 4 bases and J dropped 6 bases, with 10 bases sitting between them. The CDR3 has 12 amino acids. Germline CDR1 LGHNA, CDR2 YSLEER. DNA for the CDR3: TGCGCCAGCAGCCCCCTCGGCGGCGAGCAGTACTTC. It encodes CASSPLGGEQYF.

This chain links TRBV5-4 with TRBJ1-6; 7 bases fit TRBD1. The germline V gene encodes CDR1 SGHNT and CDR2 YYREEE (reference sequence). The CDR3 runs 17 residues. V dropped 4 bases and J dropped 0; count of bases not matched to a gene: 7. CDR3 bases: TGTGCCAGCAGCCTCGACAGGGAAGGCTCCTATAATTCACCCCTCCACTTT. Encoded protein: CASSLDREGSYNSPLHF.

The chain uses TRBV27 and TRBJ1-2, with D perhaps TRBD1 (5 bases). V was trimmed by 3 bases and J by 5 bases, leaving 19 bases between them. The length of the CDR3 is 16 residues. The V gene's germline CDR1 is MNHEY and CDR2 SMNVEV (reference sequence). The CDR3 region is CASSFLGGGLGYGYTF. The CDR3, as DNA: TGTGCCAGCAGTTTCTTAGGTGGGGGACTCGGGTATGGCTACACCTTC.

V gene TRBV6-5 combines with J gene TRBJ1-1; TRBD1 matches at 8 bases. The CDR3 length is 14 residues. The germline CDR1 and CDR2 sequences are MNHEY and SVGAGI. J was trimmed by 6 bases and V by 2 bases; bases with no gene match: 5. The CDR3 nucleotides are TGTGCCAGCAGTTACGACAGGGGTTTCGCTGAAGCTTTCTTT. Protein: CASSYDRGFAEAFF.

V usage is TRBV4-2 and J usage is TRBJ1-1; weak D call: TRBD1 (6 bases). V gave up 3 bases and J gave up 6 bases, with 20 bases separating them. The CDR3 is 16 amino acids. CDR1 LGHNA and CDR2 YNFKEQ come from the germline V gene. CDR3 in DNA: TGTGCCAGCAGCCAGTCCTTCAGGGGCGACACGGCTGAAGCTTTCTTT. It specifies CASSQSFRGDTAEAFF.

This clone was recorded once. The chain couples TRBV11-2 to TRBJ2-5, with D unresolved. Germline CDR1 SGHAT, CDR2 FQNNGV. This CDR3 spans 14 amino acids. V lost 0 bases, J lost 4 bases, and 9 bases lay in between. CDR3 residues: CASSLEQFLETQYF. The CDR3 DNA sequence: TGTGCCAGCAGCTTAGAGCAGTTTCTAGAGACCCAGTACTTC. Full variable domain (missing parts from reference TRBV11-2 and TRBJ2-5): EAGVAQSPRYKIIEKRQSVAFWCNPISGHATLYWYQQILGQGPKLLIQFQNNGVVDDSQLPKDRFSAERLKGVDSTLKIQPAKLEDSAVYLCASSLEQFLETQYFGPGTRLLVL.

The genes are TRBV2 and TRBJ2-3; 11 bases match TRBD2. The germline V gene encodes CDR1 SNHLY and CDR2 FYNNEI. The CDR3 runs 15 residues. Trimming cost V 5 bases and J 4 bases; bases outside gene matches: 5. CDR3 region: CASSSRLAGSDTQYF. The CDR3 DNA reads as TGTGCCAGCAGTTCCCGACTAGCGGGGTCAGATACGCAGTATTTT.

The table lists this clone with a few counts. The rearrangement uses TRBV12-3 or TRBV12-4 and TRBJ1-1; D is unclear. Trimming shortened V by 8 bases and J by 1 base, and 2 bases separated the two germline ends. The CDR3 spans 10 residues. CDR3 sequence: CASRNTEAFF. The CDR3 coding sequence is TGTGCCAGCCGGAACACTGAAGCTTTCTTT.

The sample holds one count of this clone. This chain uses TRBV5-6 with TRBJ2-7; TRBD2 might be the D (5 bases). Trimming removed 5 bases from V and 3 bases from J, with 15 bases in between. This CDR3 comprises 14 residues. CDR1 and CDR2 (germline): SGHDT, YYEEEE. The CDR3 loop reads CASRAADGIYEQYF. CDR3 nucleotide sequence: TGTGCCAGCAGGGCCGCCGACGGGATCTACGAGCAGTACTTC. The whole variable domain, filled in from reference TRBV5-6 and TRBJ2-7, reads DAGVTQSPTHLIKTRGQQVTLRCSPKSGHDTVSWYQQALGQGPQFIFQYYEEEERQRGNFPDRFSGHQFPNYSSELNVNALLLGDSALYLCASRAADGIYEQYFGPGTRLTVT.

The chain uses TRBV12-5 and TRBJ1-2, with TRBD1 as a possible D gene (5 bases). CDR1 and CDR2 (germline): LGHNT, FRNRAP. With 1 base removed from V and 1 base from J, the gap between germline ends came to 7 bases. The CDR3 spans 14 residues. The chain's CDR3 is CASGLGGVNYGYTF. For the CDR3, the DNA is TGTGCTAGTGGTTTGGGGGGGGTTAACTATGGCTACACCTTC.